This T cell receptor (beta chain) appears in the sequencing data of a study of response to subunit inactivated influenza vaccine. The CDR3 runs 15 residues. Germline lookup yields CDR1 SGHTA and CDR2 FQGNSA. Trimming removed 4 bases from V and 8 bases from J; junction bases left unmatched: 8. TCRdb re-derived calls from the RT-PCR reads in MiXCR, one entry per CDR3 protein. The sample shows about 480,000 distinct CDR3 sequences, 25% of them seen only once. Findings and limits, study-wide: T cells newly recruited by each seasonal influenza vaccination are few, the authors suggested.

With respect to this clonotype: No antigen is known for it.

The gene calls are TRBV7-2 and TRBJ2-1; TRBD1 agrees at 10 bases. The TCR comes from a man in his fifties who received an inactivated influenza vaccine. This specimen was CD4+ T cells sorted from PBMCs, taken about 5 days after vaccination. The CDR3, as DNA: TGTGCCAGCAGCTCCCGACAGGGGGCATTCGATGAGCAGTTCTTC. This codes for CASSSRQGAFDEQFF.